This T cell receptor beta chain stems from a study of PD-L1 blockade in urothelial cancer (dated by TCRdb to the late 2010s). A note on the overall study: All patients started therapy around 2014 and received atezolizumab 1,200 mg intravenously every 3 weeks. About 85% of the 29 patients were males with bladder-origin urothelial cancer, and about 65% of the 29 reported a prior smoking history. An ECOG performance status of 0 or 1 was recorded for the patients, and 0 to 3 prior chemotherapy regimens had been received by the patients. Blood samples were analyzed at 3 weeks after treatment start (second dose) and at 6 weeks after treatment start. Blood samples gave median yields of approximately 130,000 T cells and over 80,000 unique TCRs, along with a median clonality of about 0.084. The study, an exploratory multi-omic analysis, examined somatic, immune and clinical correlates of response to PD-L1 blockade with atezolizumab in urothelial cancer. TCR sequencing covered pretreatment tumor samples and matched, serially collected peripheral blood taken before and after atezolizumab treatment. Durable clinical benefit meant progression-free survival longer than 6 months, and TCR features were also tested against progression-free and overall survival. In the same patients, pretreatment tumors underwent whole exome sequencing and RNA sequencing in addition to TCR sequencing. Nine patients achieved durable clinical benefit and approximately 20 did not. Pretreatment blood TCR-seq was available for about 27 patients, at least one posttreatment blood collection was obtained for around 25 patients, and tumor TCR-seq was available for around 25 patients. The investigation overall reported the following: Improved progression-free and overall survival was associated with having pretreatment peripheral blood TCR clonality below the median. Because of the small sample size (n ≈ 27) and the many exploratory analyses performed, the results are intended to be regarded as hypothesis-generating. At 3 weeks after the start of treatment, tumor-associated TCR clones in peripheral blood had expanded more in patients with durable benefit (n of about 21, p = 0.022).

The time point label on this specimen signifies: pretreatment peripheral blood. The cohort comprised 25 to 35 patients with locally advanced or metastatic urothelial carcinoma treated at Memorial Sloan Kettering on a trial protocol. Peripheral blood mononuclear cells were collected pretreatment and during treatment, at between 1 and 8 total time points per patient. The Qiagen DNeasy Blood extraction kit was used to purify genomic DNA from total PBMCs and from tumor samples. PBMCs were collected pretreatment and during treatment, and were isolated and stored as previously described. A note on this clone: This clone's antigen is unknown. No much larger clone is present one base from it, and per-base qualities are unavailable.

Synthetic TCR analog templates were spiked into each PCR so that absolute template abundance could be estimated from read counts. TCRbeta CDR3 regions were amplified from genomic DNA with bias-controlled V and J gene primers using the immunoSEQ assay. Rearranged TCRbeta segments were sequenced at approximately 20X coverage. The original methods were these. Sequencing errors were corrected by clustering, and CDR3s were annotated against IMGT so that V, D and J genes could be assigned. Downstream analyses used only productive TCRbeta rearrangements, leaving out any out-of-frame or stop-codon sequences. Clonality was calculated as one minus the Shannon entropy normalized by the log of the number of unique productive sequences. Fisher's exact test with Benjamini-Hochberg correction, using a cutoff of adjusted p below 0.01, was how clones that differed between time points or between blood and tumor were identified. TCRdb mirrors the immuneACCESS table, restricted to in-frame sequences. Some clones are absent from its copies; in checked studies, under half trace to an unresolved V gene, and the reason for the others is unknown. V and J calls plus clone size are reproduced from that table; the DNA served to infer D and trimming. The sample contains 60,000 to 70,000 clones, approximately 80% of them found a single time. The ten largest clones capture 1.5% to 2% of the sample.

CDR1 and CDR2 (SQVTM, ANQGSEA) derive from the germline V gene. V was cut back by 5 bases and J by 3 bases, leaving a gap of 11 bases between them. Counted from cysteine to phenylalanine, this CDR3 has 13 amino acids. The read is trimmed to its CDR3 DNA, 39 bases read in frame from base 1. The sample in question was PBMCs, obtained around atezolizumab (anti-PD-L1) treatment. The TCR was taken from a man aged 65 to 79 with urothelial cancer. The chain couples TRBV29-1 to TRBJ2-1; matching of 6 bases hints at TRBD1 as the D gene. The DNA is TGCAGCGTTACCGGGGACAACTACAATGAGCAGTTCTTC. This yields the protein CSVTGDNYNEQFF.